This T cell receptor beta chain was obtained from a study of CD8 T cells in ankylosing spondylitis. General study findings and limits: Researchers reportedly found disease-linked clones significantly enriched in matched ankylosing spondylitis synovial fluid. A TCR beta motif of eight highly homologous variants appeared characteristic of ankylosing spondylitis blood.

This clonotype showed up many times. The antigen is not known. Via MiXCR, TCRdb re-called the 5' RACE reads, giving one row per CDR3 protein. The sample has around 42,000 distinct CDR3 sequences; 2.7% are singletons. V lost 5 bases and J lost 6; bases outside the gene matches: 12. Germline V gene data show CDR1 as SGHVT and CDR2 as SQSDAQ. The CDR3 runs 16 residues. V and J are TRBV7-4 and TRBJ2-1, with 8 bases matching TRBD2. Sequencing used blood, either unsorted or a sorted T cell fraction (not recorded which). The TCR originated in a male donor with ankylosing spondylitis or in good health (not recorded which). CDR3 residues: CASSQIPGLGCNEQFF. Here the CDR3 DNA reads TGTGCCAGCAGCCAGATACCGGGACTAGGGTGCAATGAGCAGTTCTTC. Combining the CDR3 with reference TRBV7-4 and TRBJ2-1 gives the whole variable domain GAGVSQSPRYKVAKRGRDVALRCDSISGHVTLYWYRQTLGQGSEVLTYSQSDAQRDKSGRPSGRFSAERPERSVSTLKIQRTEQGDSAVYLCASSQIPGLGCNEQFFGPGTRLTVL.